The 21 T cell receptor beta chains reported below all come from one sample, sequenced in a study of early T cells in non-severe SARS-CoV-2 infection. In TCRdb, the 5' RACE reads were re-called with MiXCR into one record per CDR3 protein. The sample contains tens of thousands of distinct CDR3 sequences, about 10% of which appear only once. The sample consisted of whole blood, taken at baseline. These receptors originate from an adult who was a healthcare worker with PCR-confirmed SARS-CoV-2 infection or an uninfected control (not recorded which).

The genes are TRBV6-5 and TRBJ2-5; D unresolved. The CDR3 loop spans 15 amino acids. Germline V gene lookup returns CDR1 MNHEY and CDR2 SVGAGI. V dropped 7 bases and J dropped 3 bases, with 18 bases sitting between them. The CDR3 region is CASTFSGNRKETQYF. For the CDR3, the DNA is TGTGCCAGCACCTTCTCGGGTAACAGAAAAGAGACCCAGTACTTC.

This clonotype has just a few counts. The chain links TRBV3-1 to TRBJ1-1; 10 bases are shared with TRBD1. This CDR3 has 15 amino acids. The V gene's germline CDR1 is LGHDT and CDR2 YNNKEL (reference sequence). Losses at the gene ends were 4 bases for V and 1 base for J; bases not matched to a gene: 3. CDR3: CASSRTGGPNTEAFF. CDR3 nucleotide sequence: TGTGCCAGCAGCCGGACAGGGGGGCCGAACACTGAAGCTTTCTTT.

The chain carries TRBV6-5 and TRBJ1-2; 8 nucleotides match TRBD1. Trimming at V came to 6 bases and at J to 8 bases, leaving 14 bases not matched to a gene. Germline loops: CDR1 MNHEY, CDR2 SVGAGI. The CDR3 runs 15 residues. In nucleotides, the CDR3 is TGTGCCAGCAGCCTCACCTACGACAGGGGTTTGGGCTACACCTTC. Translated, it gives CASSLTYDRGLGYTF.

The genes are TRBV12-3 or TRBV12-4 and TRBJ1-4, with 7 bases that match TRBD1. The V segment lost 3 bases and the J segment 2 bases; nucleotides outside the gene matches: 9. The CDR3 sequence is 17 residues long. As DNA, the CDR3 is TGTGCCAGCAGTTTGGGAGGGGGCAGGGCGACTAATGAAAAACTGTTTTTT. This gives the protein CASSLGGGRATNEKLFF.

This clonotype was observed many times. The V gene is TRBV5-5, the J gene TRBJ2-1, with 8 positions matching TRBD2. Losses at the gene ends were 3 bases for V and 10 bases for J; bases not matched to a gene: 9. Germline loops: CDR1 SGHKS, CDR2 YYEKEE (reference sequence). The CDR3 has 14 residues. The DNA of the CDR3 is TGTGCCAGCAGCTCAGCGGGGGCCCCTGGGGAGCAGTTCTTC. Amino acid sequence: CASSSAGAPGEQFF.

This clonotype was detected only a few times. CDR3 DNA sequence: TGTGCCAGCAGAGAACCGGGGGGAGAGACCCAGTACTTC. This translates into CASREPGGETQYF. This chain links TRBV6-5 with TRBJ2-5, with TRBD2 identical over 7 bases. The V segment lost 6 bases and the J segment 4 bases; nucleotides outside the gene matches: 5. The CDR3 runs 13 residues. Germline values: CDR1 MNHEY, CDR2 SVGAGI.

A word on this clonotype: One junction end disagrees with the germline gene, perhaps due to a read error. The V and J genes are TRBV7-7 and TRBJ2-7; 8 positions agree with TRBD1. The CDR3 is 16 residues long. Germline loops: CDR1 SSHAT, CDR2 FNYEAQ (reference sequence). The DNA of the CDR3 is TGTGCTAGCATGCGACCGGGACAGGTCCTCTCCTACGAGCAGTACTTC. Its translation is CASMRPGQVLSYEQYF.

V usage is TRBV3-1 and J usage is TRBJ1-2; D perhaps matches TRBD1 (6 bases). Trimming removed 3 bases from V and 4 bases from J, with 9 bases in between. CDR3 length: 13 amino acids. Germline assignment: CDR1 LGHDT and CDR2 YNNKEL (reference sequence). This CDR3 is CASSHRGLYGYTF. The DNA of the CDR3 is TGTGCCAGCAGCCACAGGGGACTCTATGGCTACACCTTC.

This clonotype occurred many times. The J gene is TRBJ2-3, the V gene TRBV7-9; D is unclear. With 3 bases removed from V and 7 bases from J, the gap between germline ends came to 14 bases. Per germline, CDR1 SEHNR and CDR2 FQNEAQ (reference sequence). The CDR3 covers 14 residues. CDR3 amino acids: CASSLESASYTQYF. For the CDR3, the DNA is TGTGCCAGCAGCTTGGAAAGCGCCTCATATACGCAGTATTTT.

The J gene is TRBJ2-1, the V gene TRBV20-1; tentatively, D is TRBD1 or TRBD2 (6 bases each). The CDR3 extends over 15 amino acids. Germline CDR1 reads DFQATT; CDR2 reads SNEGSKA (reference sequence). V was pared by 4 bases and J by 1 base, with 14 bases between. The CDR3 loop is CSATGGGQSYNEQFF. CDR3 in DNA: TGCAGTGCTACCGGAGGGGGGCAATCCTACAATGAGCAGTTCTTC.

This clonotype was seen a few times. This rearrangement joins TRBV20-1 to TRBJ2-4; 7 positions agree with TRBD1. The junction had 2 bases not matched to a gene; V was cut back by 4 bases and J by 8 bases. Per the germline V gene, CDR1 is DFQATT and CDR2 is SNEGSKA (reference sequence). This CDR3 contains 11 residues. The CDR3 sequence is CSANRGDIQYF. CDR3 in DNA: TGCAGTGCTAACAGGGGCGACATTCAGTACTTC.

The table lists this clonotype with many counts. The CDR3 coding sequence is TGTGCCTGGAGTGTGGGACCCCCGAACACTGAAGCTTTCTTT. It yields the protein CAWSVGPPNTEAFF. The chain links TRBV30 to TRBJ1-1; D may be TRBD1 (5 bases). Germline V gene data show CDR1 as GTSNPN and CDR2 as SVGIG (reference sequence). This CDR3 has 14 residues. Trimming cost V 0 bases and J 1 base, with 9 bases left between them.

The J gene is TRBJ2-2, the V gene TRBV6-2 or TRBV6-3; possibly TRBD1 or TRBD2 for D (6 bases each). This CDR3 contains 18 residues. V gave up 0 bases and J gave up 5 bases, with 19 bases separating them. CDR1 MNHEY and CDR2 SVGEGT come from the germline V gene. CDR3 in amino acids: CASSYSPGARVRTGELFF. DNA of the CDR3: TGTGCCAGCAGTTACTCGCCGGGGGCGCGGGTACGGACCGGGGAGCTGTTTTTT.

This clonotype was seen a few times. The chain combines TRBV5-1 with TRBJ1-2, with 7 nucleotides matching TRBD1. The V gene's germline CDR1 is SGHRS and CDR2 YFSETQ. The V segment lost 1 base and the J segment 4 bases; nucleotides outside the gene matches: 10. The CDR3 loop spans 16 amino acids. The CDR3 nucleotides are TGCGCCAGCAGCTTGTCCCCAGGGGGTTTGAGCTATGGCTACACCTTC. Translating it yields CASSLSPGGLSYGYTF. The full variable domain, its missing parts supplied by reference TRBV5-1 and TRBJ1-2, is KAGVTQTPRYLIKTRGQQVTLSCSPISGHRSVSWYQQTPGQGLQFLFEYFSETQRNKGNFPGRFSGRQFSNSRSEMNVSTLELGDSALYLCASSLSPGGLSYGYTFGSGTRLTVV.

There are a few counts of this clonotype. This sequence joins TRBV14 and TRBJ1-1, with D possibly TRBD1 on 5 matching bases. Between the trimmed V and J ends, which lost 5 bases and 6 bases, there was a span of 16 bases. Germline V gives CDR1 SGHDN, CDR2 FVKESK. The CDR3 sequence is 14 residues long. The CDR3 nucleotides read TGTGCCAGCAGCACGGGGACGTCCCACTCTGAAGCTTTCTTT. Translating it yields CASSTGTSHSEAFF.

This clonotype was seen repeatedly, ten times or more. The chain carries TRBV10-3 and TRBJ2-5; D is ambiguous. This CDR3 comprises 13 residues. Germline-derived CDR1 and CDR2 are ENHRY and SYGVKD. V lost 4 bases and J lost 1, with 7 bases in between. The CDR3 reads CAISVDVQETQYF. CDR3 bases: TGTGCCATCAGTGTCGACGTCCAAGAGACCCAGTACTTC.

V is TRBV29-1 and J is TRBJ1-1; TRBD1 is a possible D gene (5 bases). Germline V gene data show CDR1 as SQVTM and CDR2 as ANQGSEA. Deletions cut 4 bases from V and 7 bases from J, with 7 bases between. CDR3 size: 10 residues. This CDR3 is CSVGQLEAFF. The DNA for the CDR3 is TGCAGCGTTGGACAGCTTGAAGCTTTCTTT.

This clonotype has a handful of counts. The chain joins TRBV5-5 to TRBJ2-2; 9 bases are shared with TRBD2. Germline lookup yields CDR1 SGHKS and CDR2 YYEKEE (reference sequence). CDR3 size: 17 residues. V was clipped by 1 base and J by 0 bases; unmatched bases: 4. This CDR3 is CASSLRASGANTGELFF. CDR3 coding DNA: TGTGCCAGCAGCTTGAGGGCTAGCGGGGCGAACACCGGGGAGCTGTTTTTT.

This clonotype was observed a few times. The chain joins TRBV2 to TRBJ1-3; D is possibly TRBD1 (6 bases). The CDR3 length is 15 residues. CDR1 and CDR2 from the germline V gene are SNHLY and FYNNEI. Trimming cost V 6 bases and J 4 bases, with 16 bases left between them. CDR3: CASSRPDRSGNTIYF. The CDR3 DNA sequence: TGTGCCAGCAGCCGACCCGACAGGTCCGGAAACACCATATATTTT.

A few counts support this clonotype. This chain joins TRBV6-1 and TRBJ1-5, with a weak D call TRBD1 (5 bases). The CDR3 has 17 residues. Trimming pared 0 bases from V and 0 bases from J, leaving 12 bases between. Germline CDR1 and CDR2: MNHNS and SASEGT. The CDR3 bases are TGTGCCAGCAGTGAAGCGCCGGTTAGGGGTAGCAATCAGCCCCAGCATTTT. This sequence encodes CASSEAPVRGSNQPQHF.

This chain connects TRBV7-9 to TRBJ2-5; D unclear. The germline gives CDR1 SEHNR, CDR2 FQNEAQ (reference sequence). Trimming cost V 2 bases and J 1 base, with 8 bases left between them. The CDR3 length is 14 residues. The CDR3: CASSLSRRQETQYF. The CDR3 DNA reads as TGTGCCAGCAGCTTAAGTCGCCGCCAAGAGACCCAGTACTTC.